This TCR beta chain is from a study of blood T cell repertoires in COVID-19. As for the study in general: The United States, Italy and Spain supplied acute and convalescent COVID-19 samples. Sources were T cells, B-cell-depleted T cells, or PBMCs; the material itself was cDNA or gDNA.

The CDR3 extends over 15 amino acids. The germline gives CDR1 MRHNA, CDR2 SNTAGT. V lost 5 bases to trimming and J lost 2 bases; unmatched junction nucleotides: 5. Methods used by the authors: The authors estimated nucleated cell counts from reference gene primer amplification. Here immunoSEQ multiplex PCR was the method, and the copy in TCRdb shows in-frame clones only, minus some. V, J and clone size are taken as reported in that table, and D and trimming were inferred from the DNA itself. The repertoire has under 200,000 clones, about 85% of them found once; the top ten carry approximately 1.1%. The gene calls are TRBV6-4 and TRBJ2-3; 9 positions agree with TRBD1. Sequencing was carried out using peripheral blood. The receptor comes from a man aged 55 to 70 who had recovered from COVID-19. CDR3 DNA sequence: TGTGCCAGCAGTTTACAGGGGGCGGACACAGATACGCAGTATTTT. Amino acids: CASSLQGADTDTQYF.